The text below deals with one TCR beta chain. Other DNA sequences of this sample code for an identical CDR3. Study processing details: Nucleated cell number was recorded as an estimate derived from reference gene primer amplification. Clones were read by immunoSEQ multiplex PCR, and TCRdb kept only the in-frame ones, dropping some. V and J calls and clone size are copied from that table; D and trimming were computed from the DNA. The top ten hold under 3% of the sample, which has under 250,000 clones, 83% seen once. This specimen belongs to a study of blood T cell repertoires in COVID-19. Study at large: Acute and convalescent COVID-19 specimens originated in the United States, Italy and Spain. PBMCs, B-cell-depleted T cells, or T cells were the source of the cDNA or gDNA that made up the material.

V dropped 2 bases and J dropped 5; count of bases not matched to a gene: 6. Germline V lookup: CDR1 LNHDA, CDR2 SQIVND (reference sequence). The CDR3 is 15 residues long. The chain joins TRBV19 to TRBJ2-5; TRBD2 agrees at 9 bases. This receptor was identified in a woman aged 35 to 49 with active or convalescent COVID-19. What was sequenced was peripheral blood. In nucleotides, the CDR3 is TGTGCCAGTAGTATAAGGGCGGGAGGGGACGAGACCCAGTACTTC. It is translated as CASSIRAGGDETQYF.